The clone carrying this T cell receptor beta chain was recorded only once. Its antigen is unidentified. This sample is drawn from a study of radiation and T cells in renal cell carcinoma. Study results and limitations: From baseline, blood top tumor clonotypes peaked at 2 weeks post-radiation.

Data came from immunoSEQ multiplex PCR; TCRdb stores just in-frame clones and leaves some out. The sample shows 150,000 to 180,000 clones, approximately 86% of them seen only once. In germline, CDR1 is LNHNV, CDR2 YYDKDF (reference sequence). Losses at the gene ends were 3 bases for V and 8 bases for J; bases not matched to a gene: 4. The length of the CDR3 is 13 residues. Regarding time point: blood 2 weeks post-SBRT. Indicated treatment: 15 Gy SBRT to primary tumor, nephrectomy 4 weeks later. Clear cell pathology was present in this patient's renal cell carcinoma. The material was blood, obtained from a patient whose treatment included radiotherapy and nephrectomy. The clonotype comes from a woman between 50 and 59 years old with renal cell carcinoma. This chain connects TRBV15 to TRBJ1-2; the match to TRBD1 covers 9 bases. In DNA form, the CDR3 reads TGTGCCACCAGCAGGGACAGGGGATGGGGCTACACCTTC. Translation: CATSRDRGWGYTF.